Sequencing of this T cell receptor beta chain was carried out in a study of blood T cells in healthy people across ages. Whole-study findings and limits: Because sorting was not performed, PBMCs prevented conclusive naive versus antigen-experienced comparison. A greater number of naive CD4+ cells and higher diversity distinguished long-lived donors from aged donors.

Germline CDR1 reads SGHRS; CDR2 reads YFSETQ. The CDR3 extends over 16 amino acids. V trimming: 4 bases; J trimming: 3 bases; junction bases outside the gene matches: 10. Then a second PCR, running roughly 7 to 11 cycles, was carried out with a sample-barcoded 5' primer and a J-beta primer mix. Each of the cDNA molecules was tagged by a template-switch adaptor with 12 random nucleotides. Per-sample output comprised a minimum of 2.5 million paired-end reads containing CDR3. TCRdb fed the 5' RACE reads into MiXCR, producing one record per CDR3 protein. The table has approximately 360,000 distinct CDR3 sequences, 45% to 60% seen once. Of note for this clonotype: Its target is unknown.

The chain employs TRBV5-1 and TRBJ2-3; 8 positions agree with TRBD2. This TCR derives from a man between 60 and 70 years old in good health. The sequencing sample was made of blood. The CDR3 DNA reads as TGCGCCAGCAGCCCTCGGGTGGTAGCGGGGACAGATACGCAGTATTTT. As protein: CASSPRVVAGTDTQYF.